This TCR beta chain originates from a study of shared clonotypes between healthy human individuals. Overall study findings and caveats: Genetic and exposure-history diversity was limited by the small donor number. Clonotype sharing across several donors was observed for 4% to 5.5% of naive CD4 clonotypes.

Donors were healthy HIV-negative adults without recent acute infections or vaccinations. Assay runs were performed at deep level. Method: immunoSEQ multiplex PCR; TCRdb's copy keeps in-frame clones and lacks some. The sample consists of 1,500,000 or so clones, less than 99% of them appearing once. The CDR3 extends over 13 amino acids. Germline values: CDR1 LNHDA, CDR2 SQIVND (reference sequence). V dropped 5 bases and J dropped 2 bases, with 8 bases sitting between them. Points on this clone: Its antigen is unidentified.

The rearrangement uses TRBV19 and TRBJ2-3; D is unresolved. The sample was naive CD4+ T cells sorted from blood. Subset noted: CD45RA+ positively selected. The sequence was obtained from a man aged 25-40 years in good health. CDR3 sequence (DNA): TGTGCCAGTAGTTTCAGCCTCACAGATACGCAGTATTTT. This codes for CASSFSLTDTQYF.